This T cell receptor (beta chain) was identified during a study of blood T cell repertoires in COVID-19 (dated by TCRdb to between 2020 and 2021). Study-wide context: Collaborator samples came from the United States, Italy and Spain and covered acute and convalescent phases of COVID-19. The prospective study material was composed of cDNA or gDNA derived from T cells, B-cell-depleted T cells, or PBMCs. Nearly every sample came with metadata listing a de-identified subject ID, COVID-19 status, age in years and sex. Where available, HLA class I and class II types were obtained from metadata supplied by the sample provider rather than from assay-based typing. The repertoires were made available in a free public database intended to serve as a resource for research on the immune response to SARS-CoV-2. The samples were drawn from two sources: the first 160 participants of the ongoing ImmuneRACE study, and over 1,000 subjects contributed by 6 global collaborators. Deeply sampled blood TCRbeta repertoires from subjects exposed to, actively infected with, or recovered from COVID-19 were included in the dataset.

Concerning this clone: Its cognate antigen has yet to be identified. No clone much larger than this one lies a single base away; base qualities are absent.

Collaborating institutions collected whole blood in K2EDTA tubes following their own protocols. For TCRbeta analysis, collaborators shipped samples in one of three forms: frozen whole blood, isolated PBMCs, or DNA extracted from either of those sample types. The immunoSEQ Assay, a bias-controlled multiplex PCR, was used to amplify TCRbeta CDR3 regions from genomic DNA. In the original analysis: The number of nucleated cells in each sample was estimated from the amplification of reference gene primers within the assay. To quantify the absolute abundance of each unique TCRbeta CDR3 rearrangement, sequence reads were collapsed and filtered. For each sample, productive Simpson clonality was calculated as the square root of Simpson's diversity index across productive rearrangements. TCRdb carries this immuneACCESS record with in-frame sequences only. Its versions omit some clonotypes, under half of them owing to an unresolved V gene in the studies checked, with the rest unexplained. The DNA gave D and trimming, while V, J and clone size come from that table. In all, the sample holds more than 150,000 clones, and about 90% of those were seen once. Less than 25% of the sample lies in the top ten.

Results the study describes overall, beyond this receptor: Clinical and demographic metadata were provided uncurated, with the amount varying by source and participant.

Trimming leaves V shorter by 5 bases and J shorter by 6 bases, with the junction holding 7 bases beyond the gene matches. Via the germline V gene, CDR1 is SGHAT and CDR2 FQNNGV. The CDR3 covers 15 residues, taking in both the cysteine and the phenylalanine. CDR3 DNA is the only sequence kept; it has 45 bases, read in frame from the first base. The sequence came from a man aged 70-80 years with active or convalescent COVID-19. The sequenced sample consisted of peripheral blood. The chain employs TRBV11-2 and TRBJ2-2; TRBD1 fits 9 bases in the junction. The CDR3 protein sequence reads: CASSQGQGGAGELFF. The bases are TGTGCCAGCAGCCAGGGACAGGGAGGCGCCGGGGAGCTGTTTTTT.